This is a list of T cell receptor beta chains from one sample in a study of breast tumors, draining lymph nodes, adjacent tissues. TCRdb independently ran MiXCR on the multiplex PCR reads; one entry per CDR3 protein. The profile shows around 150,000 distinct CDR3 sequences, 20% to 25% of them singletons. The sample taken for sequencing was axillary lymph node tissue. Receptors were obtained from a female donor with breast cancer. Some clones in this sample may be carry-over from other donors' samples. Both conserved end residues are part of each CDR3. A D gene is named only where the DNA matches it firmly. Size values are once, few and many counts, or a class for expanded clones, and some rows have none.

>TRBJ2-7|many|.|TRBV7-8
TGTGCCAGCAGCTTAGGGGCCGGCTACGAGCAGTACTTC
CASSLGAGYEQYF
>TRBJ2-1|many|TRBD1|TRBV28
TGTGCCAGCAGTTTAGCGGACAGGGTATACAATGAGCAGTTCTTC
CASSLADRVYNEQFF
>TRBJ1-2|many|TRBD1|TRBV5-1
TGCGCCAGCAGCGCGGGACAGGGGAACTATGGCTACACCTTC
CASSAGQGNYGYTF
>TRBJ1-2|many|.|TRBV7-9
TGTGCCAGCAGCTTAGCAGCTTTCTATGGCTACACCTTC
CASSLAAFYGYTF
>TRBJ2-3|many|TRBD1|TRBV10-3
TGTGCCATCACCGCCGGGACAGGGAGCACAGATACGCAGTATTTT
CAITAGTGSTDTQYF
>TRBJ2-1|.|TRBD1|TRBV11-3
TGTGCCAGCAGCTTAGGGACAGGGGGCTATTACAATGAGCAGTTCTTC
CASSLGTGGYYNEQFF
>TRBJ2-5|many|TRBD2|TRBV9
TGTGCCAGCAGCCTTAGGACTAGCGGCCAAGAGACCCAGTACTTC
CASSLRTSGQETQYF
>TRBJ2-1|many|TRBD1|TRBV20-1
TGCAGTGCTAGAGATGATGGGACAGGGGTACATGAGCAGTTCTTC
CSARDDGTGVHEQFF
>TRBJ2-7|many|.|TRBV6-1
TGTGCCAGCAGTGAAGGGACTACCTACGAGCAGTACTTC
CASSEGTTYEQYF
>TRBJ2-5|many|.|TRBV5-1
TGCGCCAGCAGCTTGGAGGCAGGGGGGGAGACCCAGTACTTC
CASSLEAGGETQYF
>TRBJ1-5|.|.|TRBV28
TGTGCCAGCGGTCCGACGGCGGGAGGTCAGCCCCAGCATTTT
CASGPTAGGQPQHF
>TRBJ1-1|.|.|TRBV15
TGTGCCACCAGCAGAGATAGAGCAGGGAGGAACACTGAAGCTTTCTTT
CATSRDRAGRNTEAFF
>TRBJ2-7|many|TRBD2|TRBV5-1
TGCGCCAGCAGCCGCTCTAGCGGGAGTTACGAGCAGTACTTC
CASSRSSGSYEQYF
>TRBJ2-5|many|TRBD1|TRBV18
TGTGCCAGCTCACCTCTTATATCGACAGGGATCCAAGAGACCCAGTACTTC
CASSPLISTGIQETQYF
>TRBJ2-7|many|TRBD1|TRBV5-1
TGCGCCAGCAGCGATCCGGGACAGGGCAACGAGCAGTACTTC
CASSDPGQGNEQYF
>TRBJ2-1|many|.|TRBV20-1
TGCAGTGCTAGAGTCCCGGGGGCGCCAGGCGAGCAGTTCTTC
CSARVPGAPGEQFF
>TRBJ2-1|.|TRBD2|TRBV7-9
TGTGCCAACAGCTCCGATAGCGGGGGCTCCTACAATGAGCAGTTCTTC
CANSSDSGGSYNEQFF
>TRBJ2-7|many|.|TRBV12-3/TRBV12-4
TGTGCCAGCAGTTTACGGGGTCATTACGAGCAGTACTTC
CASSLRGHYEQYF
>TRBJ1-5|few|.|TRBV6-6
TGTGCCAGCAGTTACCAGGATAGCAATCAGCCCCAGCATTTT
CASSYQDSNQPQHF
>TRBJ1-2|few|.|TRBV28
TGTGCCAGCAGTTTGGCAGGGAAGGGTGGCTACACCTTC
CASSLAGKGGYTF
>TRBJ1-5|many|.|TRBV5-6
TGTGCCAGCAGCTTGGACAGTTATAGCAATCAGCCCCAGCATTTT
CASSLDSYSNQPQHF
>TRBJ1-5|few|.|TRBV6-5
TGTGCCAGCAGGTCAGGGGCGGGCAATCAGCCCCAGCATTTT
CASRSGAGNQPQHF
>TRBJ2-1|.|TRBD2|TRBV3-1
TGTGCCAGCAGCCCCGCATACGGGACTAGCGGGAGGCATGAGCAGTTCTTC
CASSPAYGTSGRHEQFF
>TRBJ2-5|many|.|TRBV12-3/TRBV12-4
TGTGCCAGCAGTTCGGGACACCAAGAGACCCAGTACTTC
CASSSGHQETQYF
>TRBJ2-1|many|TRBD2|TRBV2
TGTGCCAGCAGTGTCAGACTAGCGGACAATGAGCAGTTCTTC
CASSVRLADNEQFF
>TRBJ2-1|few|.|TRBV7-9
TGTGCCAGTGTCCGTCCAACTTACAATGAGCAGTTCTTC
CASVRPTYNEQFF
>TRBJ2-5|many|TRBD2|TRBV11-2
TGTGCCAGCAGCTTAGTTAGCGGGAGAGGTGAGACCCAGTACTTC
CASSLVSGRGETQYF
>TRBJ2-1|.|TRBD2|TRBV20-1
TGCAGTGCTAGGAGACTAGCGGAGGAGCAGTTCTTC
CSARRLAEEQFF
>TRBJ2-7|many|TRBD1|TRBV6-1
TGTGCCAGCAAGGGGACAGGCCACGAGCAGTACTTC
CASKGTGHEQYF
>TRBJ1-2|.|.|TRBV30
TGTGCCTGGAGTCATCCCCAGGGGTCCTATGGCTACACCTTC
CAWSHPQGSYGYTF
>TRBJ2-5|.|.|TRBV5-1
TGCGCCAGCAGCTTGAGGGGCCGGCAGGGGAGGACACAAGAGACCCAGTACTTC
CASSLRGRQGRTQETQYF
>TRBJ1-2|many|TRBD1|TRBV6-5
TGTGCCAGCAGTTACGGGACAGGTTTAGGCTACACCTTC
CASSYGTGLGYTF
>TRBJ2-1|many|TRBD2|TRBV11-2
TGTGCCAGCAGCCTATCTCGCGGGAGCTTCAATGAGCAGTTCTTC
CASSLSRGSFNEQFF
>TRBJ2-5|few|TRBD2|TRBV27
TGTGCCAGCAGTCCCGGACTAGTGGGGGAGACCCAGTACTTC
CASSPGLVGETQYF
>TRBJ2-7|.|TRBD1|TRBV20-1
TGCAGTGCTTGGCCGGGACAGGGTTACGAGCAGTACTTC
CSAWPGQGYEQYF
>TRBJ2-3|many|.|TRBV12-5
TGTGCTAGTGGTTACAGGGAGGGAGCCACAGATACGCAGTATTTT
CASGYREGATDTQYF